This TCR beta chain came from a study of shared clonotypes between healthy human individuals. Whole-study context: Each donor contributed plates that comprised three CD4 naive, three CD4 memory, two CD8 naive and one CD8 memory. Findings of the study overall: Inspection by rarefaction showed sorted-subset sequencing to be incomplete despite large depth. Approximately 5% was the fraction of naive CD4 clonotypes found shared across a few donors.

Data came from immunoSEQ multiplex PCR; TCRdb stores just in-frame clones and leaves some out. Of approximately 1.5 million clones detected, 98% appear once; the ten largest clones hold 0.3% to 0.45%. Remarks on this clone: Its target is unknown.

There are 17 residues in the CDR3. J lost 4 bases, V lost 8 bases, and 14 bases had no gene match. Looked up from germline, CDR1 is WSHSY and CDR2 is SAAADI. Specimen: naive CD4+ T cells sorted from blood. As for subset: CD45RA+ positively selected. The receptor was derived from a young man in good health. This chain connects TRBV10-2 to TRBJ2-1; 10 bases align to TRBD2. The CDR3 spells CASYEAGGHSQYNEQFF. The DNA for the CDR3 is TGCGCCAGCTATGAAGCGGGAGGGCATTCCCAATACAATGAGCAGTTCTTC.